Here is one T cell receptor (beta chain) with its context. Antigen: not known. These data come from a study of T cell responses to AZD1222 COVID-19 vaccine. Findings of the study overall: Spike-specific TCR breadth and depth grew following two AZD1222 doses. Across spike, vaccine-associated CD4 TCRs were found, dominant at 160-218 and 743-854.

With V trimmed by 4 bases and J by 5 bases, 8 bases remained unmatched. The CDR3 has 15 residues. Germline CDR1 and CDR2: SGHTA and FQGTGA. Sequenced by immunoSEQ multiplex PCR; TCRdb stores in-frame clones only, minus some. This repertoire shows around 180,000 clones, about 88% found once; its top ten account for about 25%. The chain links TRBV7-3 to TRBJ2-5; 9 nucleotides line up with TRBD2. The receptor comes from an adult who received the AZD1222 COVID-19 vaccine. The sample consisted of peripheral blood, taken 28 days after the second AZD1222 dose. The CDR3 sequence: CASSSTSGKWETQYF. For the CDR3, the DNA is TGTGCCAGCAGCTCGACTAGCGGAAAGTGGGAGACCCAGTACTTC.